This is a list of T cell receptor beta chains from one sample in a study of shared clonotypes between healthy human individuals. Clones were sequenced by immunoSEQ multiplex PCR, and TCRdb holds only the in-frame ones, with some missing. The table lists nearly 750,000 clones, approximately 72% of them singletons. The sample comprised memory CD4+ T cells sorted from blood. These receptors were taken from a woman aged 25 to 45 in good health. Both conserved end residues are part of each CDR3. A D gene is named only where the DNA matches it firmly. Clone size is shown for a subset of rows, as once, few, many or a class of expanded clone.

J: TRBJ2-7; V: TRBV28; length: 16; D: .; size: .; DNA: TGTGCCAGCAGTTCGTCCGACAGGAGGAAGTCCTACGAGCAGTACTTC; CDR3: CASSSSDRRKSYEQYF
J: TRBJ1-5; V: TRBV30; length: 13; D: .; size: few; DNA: TGTGCCTGGTACAGGGTATCCGATCAGCCCCAGCATTTT; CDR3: CAWYRVSDQPQHF
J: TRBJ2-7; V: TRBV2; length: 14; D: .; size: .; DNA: TGTGCCAGCAGTGGCCAGGGGCTAACCTACGAGCAGTACTTC; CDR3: CASSGQGLTYEQYF
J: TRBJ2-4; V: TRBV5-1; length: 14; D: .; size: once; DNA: TGCGCCAGCAGCTTGCTAAGTGATGAGAACATTCAGTACTTC; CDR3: CASSLLSDENIQYF
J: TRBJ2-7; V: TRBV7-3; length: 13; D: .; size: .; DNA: TGTGCCAGCAGCTCCTACCTAGCACCCGAGCAGTACTTC; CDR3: CASSSYLAPEQYF
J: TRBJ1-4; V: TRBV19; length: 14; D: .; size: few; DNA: TGTGCCAGTAGTATATCCGGGGATCCTGAAAAACTGTTTTTT; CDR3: CASSISGDPEKLFF
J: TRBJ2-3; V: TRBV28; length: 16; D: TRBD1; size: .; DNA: TGTGCCAGCACCCCAGGGGGTACTAGACCCACAGATACGCAGTATTTT; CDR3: CASTPGGTRPTDTQYF
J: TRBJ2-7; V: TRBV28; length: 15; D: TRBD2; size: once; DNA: TGTGCCAGCAGAGGCTCTAGCGGGAGTGGCGGCGAGCAGTACTTC; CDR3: CASRGSSGSGGEQYF
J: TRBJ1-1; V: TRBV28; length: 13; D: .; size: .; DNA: TGTGCCAGCACCAGAGGGGGGGCCACTGAAGCTTTCTTT; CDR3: CASTRGGATEAFF
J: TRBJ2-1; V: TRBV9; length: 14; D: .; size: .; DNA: TGTGCCAGCAGCGTAGCTACAGGGAGGAATGAGCAGTTCTTC; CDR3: CASSVATGRNEQFF
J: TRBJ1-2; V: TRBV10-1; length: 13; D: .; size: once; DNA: TGCGCCAGCAGCCAAAGTGGGGTGGACGGCTACACCTTC; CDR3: CASSQSGVDGYTF
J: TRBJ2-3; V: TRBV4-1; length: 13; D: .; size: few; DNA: TGCGCCAGCAGCCGCGGGAGCACAGATACGCAGTATTTT; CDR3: CASSRGSTDTQYF
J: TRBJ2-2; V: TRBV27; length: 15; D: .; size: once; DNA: TGTGCCAGCAAACGGGACGGATCGAACACCGGGGAGCTGTTTTTT; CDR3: CASKRDGSNTGELFF
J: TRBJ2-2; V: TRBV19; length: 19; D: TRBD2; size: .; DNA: TGTGCCAGTAGTAGAACCGGGACTAGCGGACTACTGACAACCGGGGAGCTGTTTTTT; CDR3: CASSRTGTSGLLTTGELFF
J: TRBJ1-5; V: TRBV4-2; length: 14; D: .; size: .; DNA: TGTGCCAGCAGCCAAGAAACAGGGCAGCAGCCCCAGCATTTT; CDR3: CASSQETGQQPQHF
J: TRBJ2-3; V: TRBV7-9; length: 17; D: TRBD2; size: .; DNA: TGTGCCAGCAGCTCGGGACTAGCGGGAGGGCCGACAGATACGCAGTATTTT; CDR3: CASSSGLAGGPTDTQYF
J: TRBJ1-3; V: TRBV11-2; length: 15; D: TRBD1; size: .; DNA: TGTGCCAGCAGCTTATTGGGACAGGCTGGAAACACCATATATTTT; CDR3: CASSLLGQAGNTIYF
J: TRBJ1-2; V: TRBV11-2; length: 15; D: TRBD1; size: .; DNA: TGTGCCAGCAGACAAATCGGGACAGGGGGGAGTGGCTACACCTTC; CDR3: CASRQIGTGGSGYTF
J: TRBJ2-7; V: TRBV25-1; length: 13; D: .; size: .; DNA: TGTGCCAGCAGCCGGGCGGGTTCCTACGAGCAGTACTTC; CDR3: CASSRAGSYEQYF
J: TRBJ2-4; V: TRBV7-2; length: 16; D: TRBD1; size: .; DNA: TGTGCCAGCAGCTTTCAGGGGGCGGTTGTCAAAAACATTCAGTACTTC; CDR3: CASSFQGAVVKNIQYF
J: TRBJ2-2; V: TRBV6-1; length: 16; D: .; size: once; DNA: TGTGCCAGCAGTGATTCATGGGCAGGGCTGGCCGGGGAGCTGTTTTTT; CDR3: CASSDSWAGLAGELFF
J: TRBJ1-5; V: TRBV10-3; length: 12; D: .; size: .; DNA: TGTGCCATCAGTGAAGGGGACCAGCCCCAGCATTTT; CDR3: CAISEGDQPQHF
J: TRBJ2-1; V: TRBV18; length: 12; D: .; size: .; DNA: TGTGCCAGCTCACCACAGGACAATGAGCAGTTCTTC; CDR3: CASSPQDNEQFF
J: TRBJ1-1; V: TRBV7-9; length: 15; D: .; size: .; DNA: TGTGCCAGCAGCACGATGACAGTGGGGGACACTGAAGCTTTCTTT; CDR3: CASSTMTVGDTEAFF
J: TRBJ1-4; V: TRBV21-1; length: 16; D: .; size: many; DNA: TGTGCCAGCATCCCCCGTGGCGGCGCAACTAATGAAAAACTGTTTTTT; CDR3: CASIPRGGATNEKLFF
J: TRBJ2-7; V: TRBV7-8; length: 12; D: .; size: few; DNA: TGTGCCAGCAGCTTACGAGACTTCGAGCAGTACTTC; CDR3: CASSLRDFEQYF
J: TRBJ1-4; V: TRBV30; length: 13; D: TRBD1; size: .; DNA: TGTGCCTGGCGGACAGGGGGTTTTGAAAAACTGTTTTTT; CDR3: CAWRTGGFEKLFF
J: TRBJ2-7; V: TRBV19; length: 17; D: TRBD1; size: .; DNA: TGTGCCAGTAGTATCTCCGGGACAGGGCTTGGGCCCTACGAGCAGTACTTC; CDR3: CASSISGTGLGPYEQYF
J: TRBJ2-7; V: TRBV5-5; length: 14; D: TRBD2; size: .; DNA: TGTGCCAGCACGTATAGCGGGACCTCCTACGAGCAGTACTTC; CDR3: CASTYSGTSYEQYF
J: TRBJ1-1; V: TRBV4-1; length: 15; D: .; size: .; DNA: TGCGCCAGCAGCCAAGTTAGCGACTTGAACACTGAAGCTTTCTTT; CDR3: CASSQVSDLNTEAFF
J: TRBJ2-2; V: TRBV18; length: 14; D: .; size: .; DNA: TGTGCCAGCTCACCGCTCGAGTACACCGGGGAGCTGTTTTTT; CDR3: CASSPLEYTGELFF
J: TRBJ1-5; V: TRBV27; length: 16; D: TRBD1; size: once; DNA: TGTGCCAGCAGAGCCGGGACAGGGGGGAGCAATCAGCCCCAGCATTTT; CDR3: CASRAGTGGSNQPQHF
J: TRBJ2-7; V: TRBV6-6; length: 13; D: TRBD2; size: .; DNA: TGTGCCAGCAGTCCCGGGACTAGCGGGGACCAGTACTTC; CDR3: CASSPGTSGDQYF
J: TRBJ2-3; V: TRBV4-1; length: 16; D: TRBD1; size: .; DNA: TGCGCCAGCAGCCCCCCCGGGACAGTCCTTGAAGATACGCAGTATTTT; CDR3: CASSPPGTVLEDTQYF
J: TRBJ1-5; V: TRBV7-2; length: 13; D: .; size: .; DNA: TGTGCCAGCAGCTTTGGAAGGGATCAGCCCCAGCATTTT; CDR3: CASSFGRDQPQHF
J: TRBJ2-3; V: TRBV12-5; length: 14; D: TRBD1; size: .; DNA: TGTGCTAGTGGTTCAGGGGGCGGCACAGATACGCAGTATTTT; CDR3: CASGSGGGTDTQYF